This TCR beta chain was identified in a study of T cells in Graves' hyperthyroidism and ophthalmopathy. Study conclusions and caveats: For ophthalmopathy, model prediction preceded onset by a median about 6 months. Researchers found most expanded thyroid clonotypes above 0.001 in blood as well.

Each ophthalmopathy patient scored at least 3 on the Clinical Activity Score and at least 4 on NOSPECS grade, with duration under 3 months. Looked up from germline, CDR1 is KGHSH and CDR2 is LQKENI. There are 16 residues in the CDR3. The trim removed 3 bases at V and 3 bases at J, leaving 11 bases unmatched. Researchers took RNA transcripts and amplified the TCR beta CDR3 regions from them. Researchers ran a first-round RT-PCR on the TCR CDR3 using the HTBI primer set. In TCRdb, the multiplex PCR reads were re-called with MiXCR into one record per CDR3 protein. This sample carries a few hundred thousand distinct CDR3 sequences, about 15% of them seen once, and the ten largest clones take around 17%. In its sample, this clonotype was seen once. Its antigen is still unknown.

This sequence joins TRBV18 and TRBJ2-7; 7 bases fit TRBD1. The clonotype originates from a woman aged 18-30 years with Graves' ophthalmopathy. The sequenced material came from blood. CDR3 residues: CASSPSTGRSLYEQYF. The CDR3 DNA follows: TGTGCCAGCTCACCCTCGACAGGGCGCAGCCTCTACGAGCAGTACTTC.